These 5 T cell receptor beta chains were sequenced from one sample in a study of cytotoxic CD8 clonotypes in ibrutinib-treated CLL. Method: immunoSEQ multiplex PCR; TCRdb's copy keeps in-frame clones and lacks some. The repertoire includes 150,000 or so clones, 80% to 90% of them detected once, and about 1.9% sits in the top ten. The specimen comprised PBMCs, sampled after 24 months of ibrutinib treatment. These receptors were collected from a human donor with chronic lymphocytic leukemia.

The chain couples TRBV5-6 to TRBJ2-7; a weak D match, TRBD1 (5 bases). V lost 2 bases and J lost 3, with 15 bases in between. The CDR3 consists of 15 residues. CDR1 is SGHDT, CDR2 YYEEEE, per germline. The CDR3 reads CASSFRRTGNYEQYF. DNA of the CDR3: TGTGCCAGCAGCTTTCGCAGAACAGGTAACTACGAGCAGTACTTC.

The chain employs TRBV5-1 and TRBJ1-1; 7 positions agree with TRBD1. CDR1 and CDR2 from the germline V gene are SGHRS and YFSETQ. The CDR3 consists of 15 residues. V lost 0 bases and J lost 3; bases outside the gene matches: 5. The CDR3 DNA follows: TGCGCCAGCAGCTTGGACCCAGGGGGTGACACTGAAGCTTTCTTT. This encodes CASSLDPGGDTEAFF.

This chain uses TRBV6-5 with TRBJ1-3, with unresolved D. V was cut by 0 bases and J by 4 bases, with 13 bases left in between. The germline V gene encodes CDR1 MNHEY and CDR2 SVGAGI. The CDR3 length is 16 residues. CDR3 DNA sequence: TGTGCCAGCAGTTACTCCCCCCAGCTGACCGGAAACACCATATATTTT. Its translation is CASSYSPQLTGNTIYF.

The chain is built from TRBV4-1 and TRBJ2-3; the match to TRBD2 covers 9 bases. The V segment lost 1 base and the J segment 5 bases; nucleotides outside the gene matches: 7. CDR3 length: 16 residues. The germline gives CDR1 MGHRA, CDR2 YSYEKL. The CDR3 spells CASSQAGAGGLDTQYF. For the CDR3, the DNA is TGCGCCAGCAGCCAAGCCGGAGCGGGGGGCCTAGATACGCAGTATTTT.

The chain joins TRBV5-6 to TRBJ1-5; TRBD1 might be the D (5 bases). The length of the CDR3 is 15 residues. In germline, CDR1 is SGHDT, CDR2 YYEEEE. V shed 0 bases and J shed 5 bases, with 12 bases lying between them. CDR3 loop: CASSLVGEIDQPQHF. CDR3 coding DNA: TGTGCCAGCAGCTTGGTGGGGGAGATTGATCAGCCCCAGCATTTT.